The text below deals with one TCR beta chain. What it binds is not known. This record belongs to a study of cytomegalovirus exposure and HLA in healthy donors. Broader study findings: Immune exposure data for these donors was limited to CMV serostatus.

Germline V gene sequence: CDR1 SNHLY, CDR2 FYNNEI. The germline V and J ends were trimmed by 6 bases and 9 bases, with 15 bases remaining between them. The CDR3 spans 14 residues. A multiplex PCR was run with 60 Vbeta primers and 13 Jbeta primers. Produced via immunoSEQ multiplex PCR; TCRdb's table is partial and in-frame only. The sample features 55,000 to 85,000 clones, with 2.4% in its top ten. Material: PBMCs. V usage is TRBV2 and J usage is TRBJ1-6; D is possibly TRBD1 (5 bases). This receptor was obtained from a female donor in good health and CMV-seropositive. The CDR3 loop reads CASSQQVLGSPLHF. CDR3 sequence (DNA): TGTGCCAGCAGCCAACAGGTTCTAGGTTCACCCCTCCACTTT.